This T cell receptor (beta chain) was identified in a study of Ad26.COV2.S vaccination and SARS-CoV-2 variants. Background on the study: Ad26.COV2.S shots went into the muscle once or twice, 56 days apart. Regarding the study as a whole: Breadth, reportedly substantial, characterized the spike-specific CD8+ and CD4+ T cell responses after vaccination. Vaccine recipients and placebo recipients showed similar non-spike TCR breadth.

Note on this clone: Its target is unknown.

Using immunoSEQ multiplex PCR, the repertoire was profiled, and TCRdb retains in-frame clones only, with some absent. The sample has 350,000 to 450,000 clones, 70% to 90% seen once. Germline V gives CDR1 SEHNR, CDR2 FQNEAQ (reference sequence). Trimming took 6 bases from V and 8 from J; bases not matched to a gene: 6. CDR3 size: 12 residues. Treatment here: some 20 received Ad26.COV2.S at low or high dose, single or two shots; five or six received placebo; per-sample allocation not given. Specimens were obtained on day 63 following the first vaccine or placebo injection. The vaccine delivered Wuhan-strain SARS-CoV-2 spike through an Ad26 vector.

This chain links TRBV7-9 with TRBJ1-1, with 7 bases fitting TRBD1. Sequenced here: peripheral blood, sampled in a trial of Ad26.COV2.S vaccine versus placebo. The clonotype comes from a person between 18 and 65 years old who received the Ad26.COV2.S COVID-19 vaccine or a placebo. The CDR3 nucleotides read TGTGCCAGCAGTTTTTGGACAGGAGAAGCTTTCTTT. Protein sequence: CASSFWTGEAFF. The full variable domain, with the rest looked up from reference TRBV7-9 and TRBJ1-1, is DTGVSQNPRHKITKRGQNVTFRCDPISEHNRLYWYRQTLGQGPEFLTYFQNEAQLEKSRLLSDRFSAERPKGSFSTLEIQRTEQGDSAMYLCASSFWTGEAFFGQGTRLTVV.